This TCR beta chain was captured by sequencing in a study of Ad26.COV2.S vaccination and SARS-CoV-2 variants listed by TCRdb under 2021. For the wider study: Donors in the vaccine arm were drawn from COV1001, a multicentre, randomized, double-blind, placebo-controlled phase I-IIa trial testing Ad26.COV2.S in healthy adults. Dosing of Ad26.COV2.S was intramuscular, at either 5x10^10 or 1x10^11 viral particles, delivered as one shot or as two shots spaced 56 days apart. TCRbeta repertoire sequencing was used to assess the specificity and breadth of SARS-CoV-2-reactive T cell receptors after Ad26.COV2.S vaccination. The TCR-sequenced set comprised around 30 samples: approximately 19 Ad26.COV2.S vaccine recipients, 5 placebo recipients and 8 SARS-CoV-2 convalescent individuals. Trial participants were randomized into five groups of five, in which low-dose or high-dose Ad26.COV2.S was given once or twice, or placebo was given on both occasions. Throughout the experiments and outcome assessment, investigators stayed blinded to trial group allocation. The study at large found these results: Non-spike TCR breadth was comparable between vaccine and placebo recipients, consistent with the vaccine containing only spike. Comparing responses between vaccine doses or regimens was not something the study was powered to do. Ad26.COV2.S recipients had higher spike-specific TCR breadth than placebo recipients (P = 0.0014). After vaccination, spike-specific CD8+ and CD4+ T cell responses were reported to show substantial breadth. It was noted by the authors that total T cell responses may have been underestimated by the TCR breadth and depth analyses.

For this chain, trimming is 4 bases at the V end and 3 bases at the J end, and the number of junction bases without a gene match is 21. In the germline V gene, CDR1 corresponds to LGHNA and CDR2 to YNFKEQ. Including the terminal cysteine and phenylalanine, the CDR3 comprises 20 residues. The sequence is cut down to CDR3 DNA, 60 bases in frame from base 1. The immunoSEQ Assay was the method used to sequence TCRbeta CDR3 regions. After extraction, genomic DNA underwent amplification by bias-controlled multiplex PCR, followed by high-throughput sequencing. The source study handled its data this way. To quantify the absolute abundance of each unique TCRbeta CDR3 region, sequences were collapsed and filtered. T cell fraction was estimated by normalizing TCRbeta template counts to usable DNA, which was measured by amplifying reference genes present in all nucleated cells. Repertoire TCRs were annotated as SARS-CoV-2-specific by exact matching of V gene, CDR3 amino acid sequence and J gene to a known reactive TCR set. The reference SARS-CoV-2 TCR set was derived from MIRA and filtered for enrichment in COVID-19-positive ImmuneCODE repertoires, a step that removed public or cross-reactive TCRs. Using the MIRA antigens, annotated TCRs were further analysed by specific ORF or by position within an ORF. Breadth was defined as the number of annotated unique rearrangements divided by the total number of unique productive rearrangements, and depth was defined as the summed frequency of the annotated unique rearrangements. Two-sided Wilcoxon rank-sum tests were applied when comparing TCR breadth between groups. TCRdb limited this immuneACCESS table to in-frame rearrangements with V and J called. A share of clones is missing; checked studies link under half to unresolved V genes, and the rest is unexplained. The V and J calls and clone size were taken over from that table, and D and trimming were inferred from the DNA. The sample has approximately 480,000 clones on record, 70% to 90% of them singletons. Jointly, the top ten make up more than 10% of the sample.

A word on this clone: No antigen is known for it. No qualities accompany the bases; no much larger clone lies one base away.

The sample's treatment or condition label is to be understood as: approximately 18 received Ad26.COV2.S at low or high dose, single or two shots; several received placebo; per-sample allocation not given. For vaccine and placebo recipients, the sequenced repertoires came from samples collected on day 63 after the first injection. Between 29 July and 7 August 2020, Cohort 1b enrolled fewer than 30 adults aged 18-55 years at one site in Boston, USA. Ad26.COV2.S consisted of a replication-incompetent adenovirus type 26 vector by which a prefusion-stabilized SARS-CoV-2 spike protein from the original Wuhan strain was expressed.

This sequence was found in a person between 18 and 65 years old who received the Ad26.COV2.S COVID-19 vaccine or a placebo. This sample comprised peripheral blood, obtained in a trial of Ad26.COV2.S vaccine versus placebo. The sequence joins TRBV4-2 to TRBJ2-3, with 8 bases aligning to TRBD2. The nucleotide sequence reads TGTGCCAGCAGCCCGACCCCAGGGCTAGCGGGTAGTTACAGGACAGATACGCAGTATTTT. Its coded protein is CASSPTPGLAGSYRTDTQYF.